The clone carrying this T cell receptor beta chain turned up a few times. These data belong to a study of T cells in Graves' hyperthyroidism and ophthalmopathy. Authors of the study amplified TCR beta CDR3 regions from RNA transcripts. HTBI primers were used for first-round RT-PCR of the TCR CDR3. TCRdb independently ran MiXCR on the multiplex PCR reads; one entry per CDR3 protein. The sample contains 300,000 to 450,000 distinct CDR3 sequences, 15% to 19% of which appear only once. Based on clinical symptoms, serum thyroxine and TRAb, thyroid ultrasound and orbital computed tomography, diagnoses were reached. Sequencing input: blood. This sequence was found in a young woman with Graves' hyperthyroidism that later progressed to Graves' ophthalmopathy.

CDR3 coding DNA: TGTGCCAGCAGCCAGAACTACAGGCGACCCATAGCCAAAAACATTCAGTACTTC. Its translation is CASSQNYRRPIAKNIQYF. This sequence joins TRBV12-3 or TRBV12-4 and TRBJ2-4; a possible D gene is TRBD1 (5 bases). V gave up 6 bases and J gave up 0 bases, with 21 bases separating them. The CDR3 totals 18 residues.